The 13 T cell receptor beta chains given below trace back to one sample, sequenced in a study of blood T cell repertoires in COVID-19. The assay was immunoSEQ multiplex PCR, and TCRdb's table has in-frame clones only and misses some. The data hold about 130,000 clones, with 90% observed a single time. The sequenced sample was peripheral blood. The origin of the receptors is a man aged 55-75 years with COVID-19, enrolled during active disease.

V usage is TRBV15 and J usage is TRBJ2-3; D is ambiguous. V lost 7 bases and J lost 3, with 11 bases in between. This CDR3 region has 13 residues. Germline assignment: CDR1 LNHNV and CDR2 YYDKDF (reference sequence). DNA for the CDR3: TGTGCCACCACCAATCTCCAGACAGATACGCAGTATTTT. It encodes CATTNLQTDTQYF.

This clone was counted a few times. The rearrangement links TRBV2 to TRBJ1-5, with 7 nucleotides matching TRBD1. V shed 6 bases and J 6 bases; nucleotides not matched to a gene: 11. This CDR3 comprises 15 residues. Looked up from germline, CDR1 is SNHLY and CDR2 is FYNNEI. DNA of the CDR3: TGTGCCAGCAGCCTCGATCAGGGGGAGGTTCAGCCCCAGCATTTT. It encodes CASSLDQGEVQPQHF.

This sequence joins TRBV4-1 and TRBJ1-4, with a tentative D call TRBD1 (5 bases). V lost 4 bases, J lost 7 bases, and 10 bases lay in between. CDR3 length: 13 residues. From germline, CDR1 is MGHRA and CDR2 YSYEKL. The CDR3 DNA reads as TGCGCCAGCAGCCGCGGGACCGGTGAAAAACTGTTTTTT. It translates to CASSRGTGEKLFF.

This clone has a handful of counts. The CDR3 DNA reads as TGTGCCAGCAGTGTCCCAGGAGGGCCCCAGCATTTT. This encodes CASSVPGGPQHF. The chain uses TRBV5-5 and TRBJ1-5, with D unclear. Trimming took 5 bases from V and 9 from J, leaving 12 bases between them. CDR3 length equals 12 residues. Per the germline V gene, CDR1 is SGHKS and CDR2 is YYEKEE (reference sequence).

The V call is TRBV28, the J call TRBJ2-7; a possible D gene is TRBD2 (6 bases). V shed 5 bases and J shed 0 bases, with 17 bases lying between them. Germline CDR1 reads MDHEN; CDR2 reads SYDVKM. This CDR3 spans 16 amino acids. In nucleotides, the CDR3 is TGTGCCAGCAGTGTTACCGGGACTTCGAGCTCCTACGAGCAGTACTTC. Residues: CASSVTGTSSSYEQYF.

About this clone: The same CDR3 also results from other DNA sequences found in this sample. The rearrangement joins TRBV11-2 to TRBJ2-2; the match to TRBD1 covers 8 bases. Germline CDR1 reads SGHAT; CDR2 reads FQNNGV. This CDR3 is 16 amino acids long. Trimming at V came to 5 bases and at J to 0 bases, leaving 5 bases not matched to a gene. CDR3: CASSLRDRPNTGELFF. DNA of the CDR3: TGTGCCAGCAGCCTCCGGGACAGGCCGAACACCGGGGAGCTGTTTTTT. The full variable domain, in which reference TRBV11-2 and TRBJ2-2 provide the parts outside the CDR3, is EAGVAQSPRYKIIEKRQSVAFWCNPISGHATLYWYQQILGQGPKLLIQFQNNGVVDDSQLPKDRFSAERLKGVDSTLKIQPAKLEDSAVYLCASSLRDRPNTGELFFGEGSRLTVL.

The rearrangement joins TRBV28 to TRBJ1-1; TRBD1 is a possible D gene (6 bases). The CDR3 is 14 amino acids. The V gene's germline CDR1 is MDHEN and CDR2 SYDVKM. Trimming cost V 3 bases and J 4 bases, with 12 bases left between them. Here the CDR3 reads CASSFPQGGTEAFF. The CDR3 coding sequence is TGTGCCAGCAGTTTCCCACAGGGTGGCACTGAAGCTTTCTTT.

The genes are TRBV18 and TRBJ2-7; no definite D call. The CDR3 sequence is 12 residues long. CDR1 is KGHSH and CDR2 is LQKENI in the germline V gene. V lost 5 bases, J lost 6 bases, and 11 bases lay in between. Here the CDR3 reads CASSSDKTEQYF. CDR3 nucleotide sequence: TGTGCCAGCTCATCAGACAAGACCGAGCAGTACTTC.

V and J are TRBV5-4 and TRBJ2-6; 7 bases align to TRBD1. Germline V lookup: CDR1 SGHNT, CDR2 YYREEE (reference sequence). The V segment lost 3 bases and the J segment 0 bases; nucleotides outside the gene matches: 12. This CDR3 is built from 19 residues. The CDR3 nucleotides are TGTGCCAGCAGCTCGGGACAGTTACTCACCACCTCTGGGGCCAACGTCCTGACTTTC. Translated: CASSSGQLLTTSGANVLTF.

The genes are TRBV6-1 and TRBJ2-3; TRBD2 aligns across 13 bases. Germline CDR1 reads MNHNS; CDR2 reads SASEGT. CDR3 length: 16 amino acids. V dropped 4 bases and J dropped 5; count of bases not matched to a gene: 6. The chain's CDR3 is CASSAGLAGELDTQYF. The CDR3 region has the DNA TGTGCCAGCAGTGCCGGACTAGCGGGAGAGTTAGATACGCAGTATTTT.

This chain connects TRBV5-6 to TRBJ2-3; a possible D gene is TRBD1 (6 bases). Germline CDR1 is SGHDT and CDR2 is YYEEEE. Trimming cost V 3 bases and J 1 base, with 9 bases left between them. The CDR3 is made up of 14 amino acids. CDR3 bases: TGTGCCAGCAGCTCCACAGGGCGCACAGATACGCAGTATTTT. This translates into CASSSTGRTDTQYF. The whole variable domain, remainder taken from reference TRBV5-6 and TRBJ2-3, is DAGVTQSPTHLIKTRGQQVTLRCSPKSGHDTVSWYQQALGQGPQFIFQYYEEEERQRGNFPDRFSGHQFPNYSSELNVNALLLGDSALYLCASSSTGRTDTQYFGPGTRLTVL.

The gene calls are TRBV2 and TRBJ2-2; D is possibly TRBD1 (6 bases). Germline CDR1 SNHLY, CDR2 FYNNEI. V lost 7 bases, J lost 5 bases, and 14 bases lay in between. CDR3 length: 14 residues. CDR3 amino acids: CASNRQVNTGELFF. In DNA, the CDR3 is TGTGCCAGCAATCGACAGGTCAATACCGGGGAGCTGTTTTTT.

The rearrangement joins TRBV27 to TRBJ1-1; D is perhaps TRBD1 (5 bases). Per the germline V gene, CDR1 is MNHEY and CDR2 is SMNVEV (reference sequence). V lost 3 bases and J lost 7, with 15 bases in between. This CDR3 region has 14 residues. The CDR3 loop is CASSFLLTRGEAFF. Here the CDR3 DNA reads TGTGCCAGCAGTTTCTTACTAACAAGGGGTGAAGCTTTCTTT.